The 30 T cell receptor beta chains below were found in one sample sequenced in a study of T cell changes during pregnancy in multiple sclerosis. Profiling relied on immunoSEQ multiplex PCR, and the TCRdb table lists in-frame clones only, not all of them. Among tens of thousands of clones, about 90% were seen once, and the ten largest hold 0.6% to 0.9%. Sample: CD4+ T cells from peripheral blood mononuclear cells, taken in the first trimester of pregnancy. These receptors came from a female donor with multiple sclerosis, enrolled in a pregnancy study.

V gene TRBV4-2 combines with J gene TRBJ1-4; D not resolved. The CDR3 runs to 14 residues. Germline V gives CDR1 LGHNA, CDR2 YNFKEQ. Between the trimmed V and J ends, which lost 1 base and 4 bases, there was a span of 7 bases. The CDR3 DNA sequence: TGTGCCAGCAGCCAAGGGCAGCGTAATGAAAAACTGTTTTTT. The encoded protein is CASSQGQRNEKLFF.

The CDR3 nucleotides read TGTGCCAGTAGTTGGCAGGGGGGTGAAAAACTGTTTTTT. This gives the protein CASSWQGGEKLFF. The rearrangement uses TRBV19 and TRBJ1-4; 7 nucleotides align to TRBD1. J gave up 7 bases and V 5 bases, and 4 bases lay outside the gene matches. Germline V gene lookup returns CDR1 LNHDA and CDR2 SQIVND (reference sequence). The CDR3 is 13 amino acids.

This chain connects TRBV4-2 to TRBJ2-7; D possibly corresponds to TRBD2 (5 bases). V lost 2 bases and J lost 0, with 11 bases in between. This CDR3 is 15 amino acids long. CDR1 is LGHNA, CDR2 YNFKEQ, per germline. The CDR3 reads CASSQQEESSYEQYF. The DNA for the CDR3 is TGTGCCAGCAGCCAACAGGAGGAGAGCTCCTACGAGCAGTACTTC.

The CDR3 DNA sequence: TGTGCCAGCAGTGAGACTCGAGCTAGAGATACGCAGTATTTT. Residues: CASSETRARDTQYF. The rearrangement links TRBV6-1 to TRBJ2-3; D gene uncertain. CDR3 length: 14 amino acids. Germline V lookup: CDR1 MNHNS, CDR2 SASEGT. V shed 3 bases and J shed 5 bases, with 12 bases lying between them.

This chain joins TRBV14 and TRBJ2-1, with 9 bases fitting TRBD1. The CDR3 is 16 residues long. Germline V CDR1 and CDR2: SGHDN, FVKESK. Trimming took 2 bases from V and 5 from J; bases not matched to a gene: 7. The CDR3, as DNA: TGTGCCAGCAGCCAACCCGGACAGGGGCCCGACAATGAGCAGTTCTTC. Translated: CASSQPGQGPDNEQFF.

This chain joins TRBV19 and TRBJ2-3, with no clear D. V lost 6 bases and J 4 bases, leaving 11 bases between the germline ends. The CDR3 is made up of 13 amino acids. Germline CDR1 is LNHDA and CDR2 is SQIVND (reference sequence). In DNA, the CDR3 is TGTGCCAGTAGCCTCCAACTGGCAGATACGCAGTATTTT. This translates into CASSLQLADTQYF. Full variable domain (remainder filled in from reference TRBV19 and TRBJ2-3): DGGITQSPKYLFRKEGQNVTLSCEQNLNHDAMYWYRQDPGQGLRLIYYSQIVNDFQKGDIAEGYSVSREKKESFPLTVTSAQKNPTAFYLCASSLQLADTQYFGPGTRLTVL.

This chain links TRBV5-6 with TRBJ2-3, with 8 bases matching TRBD2. V was pared by 2 bases and J by 2 bases, with 7 bases of the junction left unmatched. The CDR3 has 16 amino acids. Germline CDR1 is SGHDT and CDR2 is YYEEEE. For the CDR3, the DNA is TGTGCCAGCAGCTTCATGATAGCGGGGCTCACAGATACGCAGTATTTT. It yields the protein CASSFMIAGLTDTQYF.

The J gene is TRBJ2-2, the V gene TRBV11-1; 8 bases fit TRBD2. CDR1 is SGHAT and CDR2 is FQDESV in the germline V gene (reference sequence). V was clipped by 5 bases and J by 11 bases; unmatched bases: 10. The CDR3 has 14 residues. The CDR3: CASSRTGGAFELFF. In DNA, the CDR3 is TGTGCCAGCAGCCGTACGGGGGGGGCCTTTGAGCTGTTTTTT. Full variable domain (rest looked up from reference TRBV11-1 and TRBJ2-2): EAEVAQSPRYKITEKSQAVAFWCDPISGHATLYWYRQILGQGPELLVQFQDESVVDDSQLPKDRFSAERLKGVDSTLKIQPAELGDSAMYLCASSRTGGAFELFFGEGSRLTVL.

This chain joins TRBV13 and TRBJ1-2, with 7 bases aligning to TRBD1. The CDR3 length is 15 residues. V was pared by 5 bases and J by 6 bases, with 12 bases of the junction left unmatched. Germline loops: CDR1 PRHDT, CDR2 FYEKMQ (reference sequence). The CDR3 region has the DNA TGTGCCAGCAGCGGCCGGGACAGCTCTCTCGATGGCTACACCTTC. It encodes CASSGRDSSLDGYTF.

The chain combines TRBV5-6 with TRBJ2-5; no reliable D call. The CDR3 consists of 12 residues. V lost 1 base, J lost 4 bases, and 5 bases lay in between. Germline assignment: CDR1 SGHDT and CDR2 YYEEEE. The chain's CDR3 is CASSLFGETQYF. The CDR3 coding sequence is TGTGCCAGCAGCTTGTTCGGAGAGACCCAGTACTTC.

This sequence joins TRBV5-6 and TRBJ1-2, with D perhaps TRBD1 (5 bases). The CDR3 spans 19 residues. The germline V and J ends were trimmed by 0 bases and 2 bases, with 23 bases remaining between them. Germline loops: CDR1 SGHDT, CDR2 YYEEEE. The CDR3 region has the DNA TGTGCCAGCAGCTTGGGGGAGTTGCGGCGGGGCAGGGAAAACTATGGCTACACCTTC. Its translation: CASSLGELRRGRENYGYTF.

The V gene is TRBV6-1, the J gene TRBJ1-2; D not resolved. This CDR3 is 16 amino acids long. The germline V gene has CDR1 MNHNS and CDR2 SASEGT. V lost 1 base and J 4 bases, leaving 16 bases between the germline ends. DNA for the CDR3: TGTGCCAGCAGTGAAGTAACCGTCTCCCTAGCCTATGGCTACACCTTC. It translates to CASSEVTVSLAYGYTF.

The rearrangement uses TRBV18 and TRBJ1-6; maybe TRBD1 (5 bases). V was shortened by 2 bases and J by 10 bases, with 12 bases between the two germline ends. Per germline, CDR1 KGHSH and CDR2 LQKENI. The CDR3 length is 14 residues. The CDR3 protein is CASSPNQGGSPLHF. The CDR3 nucleotides read TGTGCCAGCTCACCAAACCAGGGAGGCTCACCCCTCCACTTT.

This chain links TRBV7-3 with TRBJ1-6, with D possibly matching TRBD1 (6 bases). Germline values: CDR1 SGHTA, CDR2 FQGTGA. The V and J ends lost 5 bases and 9 bases respectively, with 26 bases between them. This CDR3 is built from 18 residues. The CDR3 DNA reads as TGTGCCAGCAGCCCAACCCCCACAGGGCTGAAGGGGCCTTCACCCCTCCACTTT. As protein: CASSPTPTGLKGPSPLHF.

The sample holds one count of this clone. V is TRBV7-2 and J is TRBJ2-1, with D unclear. The CDR3 runs to 14 residues. V was trimmed by 4 bases and J by 4 bases, leaving 11 bases between them. Germline V gives CDR1 SGHTA, CDR2 FQGNSA. The CDR3 bases are TGTGCCAGCAGCTCCCCGGTATCTTACAATGAGCAGTTCTTC. This gives the protein CASSSPVSYNEQFF.

The chain uses TRBV29-1 and TRBJ2-5, with D possibly matching TRBD1 (6 bases). Deletions cut 4 bases from V and 7 bases from J, with 19 bases between. The CDR3 covers 14 residues. Germline V gene sequence: CDR1 SQVTM, CDR2 ANQGSEA. This CDR3 is CSVGGQAPLSTQYF. CDR3 sequence (DNA): TGCAGCGTTGGGGGGCAGGCCCCATTGTCGACCCAGTACTTC.

The gene calls are TRBV19 and TRBJ2-5; 11 nucleotides agree with TRBD2. The V segment lost 3 bases and the J segment 3 bases; nucleotides outside the gene matches: 9. Germline CDR1 LNHDA, CDR2 SQIVND (reference sequence). The CDR3 extends over 17 amino acids. In DNA, the CDR3 is TGTGCCAGTAGTATGATAGCGGGGGGGCAATTCGAAGAGACCCAGTACTTC. It translates to CASSMIAGGQFEETQYF.

CDR3 bases: TGTGCCAGCAGCTTAGGGGCACCCAATAGCAATCAGCCCCAGCATTTT. Translated, it gives CASSLGAPNSNQPQHF. The rearrangement joins TRBV7-9 to TRBJ1-5; D not resolved. V gave up 1 base and J gave up 0 bases, with 10 bases separating them. From germline, CDR1 is SEHNR and CDR2 FQNEAQ (reference sequence). The CDR3 runs to 16 residues.

The CDR3 reads CAISRQSYEQYF. The CDR3, as DNA: TGTGCCATCAGTAGACAATCCTACGAGCAGTACTTC. The rearrangement links TRBV10-3 to TRBJ2-7, with D unclear. Trimming stripped 5 bases from V and 1 base from J, with 6 bases between. Germline loops: CDR1 ENHRY, CDR2 SYGVKD. The length of the CDR3 is 12 residues.

V usage is TRBV10-3 and J usage is TRBJ1-2; a possible D gene is TRBD1 (5 bases). The germline V gene encodes CDR1 ENHRY and CDR2 SYGVKD. Deletions cut 5 bases from V and 2 bases from J, with 18 bases between. The CDR3 has 16 residues. CDR3 residues: CAISKILRQGNYGYTF. The CDR3, as DNA: TGTGCCATCAGTAAGATATTGAGGCAGGGAAACTATGGCTACACCTTC.

This clone was seen only a few times. The chain uses TRBV6-5 and TRBJ1-1, with a possible D match to TRBD1 (6 bases). V dropped 3 bases and J dropped 1 base, with 12 bases sitting between them. Germline lookup yields CDR1 MNHEY and CDR2 SVGAGI. The length of the CDR3 is 15 residues. The CDR3 DNA reads TGTGCCAGCAGTTATAGTCCGGACAGGAACACTGAAGCTTTCTTT. This gives the protein CASSYSPDRNTEAFF.

The genes are TRBV11-3 and TRBJ2-1; D is possibly TRBD1 (5 bases). The V gene lost 5 bases and the J gene lost 0 bases, with 5 bases spanning the gap. The CDR3 contains 13 residues. Germline values: CDR1 SGHNT, CDR2 YENEEA. Here the CDR3 DNA reads TGTGCCAGCAGCGACAGCTCCTACAATGAGCAGTTCTTC. Translated, it gives CASSDSSYNEQFF.

The V call is TRBV4-2, the J call TRBJ2-7; TRBD1 aligns across 8 bases. V was clipped by 1 base and J by 2 bases; unmatched bases: 7. Germline values: CDR1 LGHNA, CDR2 YNFKEQ. This CDR3 is built from 16 residues. The CDR3 DNA reads TGTGCCAGCAGCCAAGCGACCGGGACAGGTACCTACGAGCAGTACTTC. Translated: CASSQATGTGTYEQYF.

The V call is TRBV5-1, the J call TRBJ2-1; TRBD1 might be the D (7 bases). This CDR3 has 14 residues. V was pared by 2 bases and J by 8 bases, with 14 bases between. Per the germline V gene, CDR1 is SGHRS and CDR2 is YFSETQ. The CDR3 coding sequence is TGCGCCAGCAGCTTTTCACCCAGGGGGGATGAGCAGTTCTTC. Amino acid sequence: CASSFSPRGDEQFF.

This clone came up once. The V gene is TRBV19, the J gene TRBJ1-3; D remains ambiguous. Germline V lookup: CDR1 LNHDA, CDR2 SQIVND (reference sequence). The V gene lost 4 bases and the J gene lost 0 bases, with 10 bases spanning the gap. The length of the CDR3 is 15 residues. In DNA, the CDR3 is TGTGCCAGTAGTAACTCGCGGAGCTCTGGAAACACCATATATTTT. This gives the protein CASSNSRSSGNTIYF.

V and J are TRBV19 and TRBJ1-4, with 9 bases fitting TRBD1. The germline gives CDR1 LNHDA, CDR2 SQIVND (reference sequence). Trimming took 2 bases from V and 8 from J; bases not matched to a gene: 9. The CDR3 spans 16 residues. The CDR3, as DNA: TGTGCCAGTAGTATATCGGCGACAGGGGGAGGCGAAAAACTGTTTTTT. This sequence encodes CASSISATGGGEKLFF.

The chain recombines TRBV9 with TRBJ1-1, with 7 nucleotides matching TRBD1. Germline CDR1 and CDR2: SGDLS and YYNGEE. The CDR3 has 14 amino acids. The V segment lost 2 bases and the J segment 6 bases; nucleotides outside the gene matches: 7. Here the CDR3 DNA reads TGTGCCAGCAGCGTCACACAGGGGCTGGCTGAAGCTTTCTTT. This codes for CASSVTQGLAEAFF.

The rearrangement uses TRBV27 and TRBJ1-2; weak D call: TRBD1 (6 bases). V was shortened by 4 bases and J by 4 bases, with 10 bases between the two germline ends. The germline CDR1 and CDR2 sequences are MNHEY and SMNVEV (reference sequence). The CDR3 is 13 amino acids. The CDR3 is CASSSGDGYGYTF. CDR3 nucleotide sequence: TGTGCCAGCAGTTCAGGGGACGGCTATGGCTACACCTTC.

The genes are TRBV5-1 and TRBJ1-2, with D perhaps matching TRBD1 (5 bases). CDR1 is SGHRS and CDR2 is YFSETQ in the germline V gene. CDR3 size: 12 residues. V lost 0 bases to trimming and J lost 8 bases, with 8 bases between them. CDR3 region: CASSLEGAGYTF. DNA of the CDR3: TGCGCCAGCAGCTTGGAAGGGGCGGGCTACACCTTC.

The chain carries TRBV6-5 and TRBJ1-1, with TRBD1 as a possible D gene (6 bases). Germline lookup yields CDR1 MNHEY and CDR2 SVGAGI. This CDR3 comprises 15 residues. Trimming took off 7 bases at V and 0 bases at J, with 15 bases between the two ends. The DNA for the CDR3 is TGTGCCAGCATCGACTCGACAGGAATGAACACTGAAGCTTTCTTT. This codes for CASIDSTGMNTEAFF.